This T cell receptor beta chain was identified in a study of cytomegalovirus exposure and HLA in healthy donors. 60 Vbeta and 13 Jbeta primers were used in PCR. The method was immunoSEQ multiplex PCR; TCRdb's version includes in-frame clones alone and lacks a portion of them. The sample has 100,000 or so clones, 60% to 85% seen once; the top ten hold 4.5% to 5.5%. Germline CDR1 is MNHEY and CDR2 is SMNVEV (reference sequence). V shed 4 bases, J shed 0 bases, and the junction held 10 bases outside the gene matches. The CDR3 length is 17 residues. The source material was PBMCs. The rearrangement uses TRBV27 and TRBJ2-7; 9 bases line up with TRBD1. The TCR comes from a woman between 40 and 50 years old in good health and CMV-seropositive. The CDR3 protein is CASSSKFGTGYSYEQYF. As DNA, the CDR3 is TGTGCCAGCAGTTCGAAATTCGGGACAGGGTACTCCTACGAGCAGTACTTC.